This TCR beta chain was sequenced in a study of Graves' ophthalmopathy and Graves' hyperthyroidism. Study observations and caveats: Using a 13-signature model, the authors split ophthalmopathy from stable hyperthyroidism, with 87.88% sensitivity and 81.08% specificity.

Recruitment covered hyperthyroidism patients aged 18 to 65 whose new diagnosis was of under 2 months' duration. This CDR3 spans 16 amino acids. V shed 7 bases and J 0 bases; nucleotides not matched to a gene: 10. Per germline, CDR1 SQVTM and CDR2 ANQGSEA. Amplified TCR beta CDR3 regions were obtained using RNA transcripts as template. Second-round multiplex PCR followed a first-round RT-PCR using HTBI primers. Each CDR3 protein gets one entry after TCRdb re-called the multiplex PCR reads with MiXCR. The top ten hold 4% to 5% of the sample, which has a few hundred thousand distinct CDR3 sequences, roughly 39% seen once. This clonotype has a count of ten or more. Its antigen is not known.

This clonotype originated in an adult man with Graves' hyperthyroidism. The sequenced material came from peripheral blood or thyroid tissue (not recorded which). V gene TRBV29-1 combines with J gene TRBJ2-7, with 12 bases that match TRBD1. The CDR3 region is CSAAGTGGKSSYEQYF. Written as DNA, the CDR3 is TGCAGCGCCGCCGGGACAGGGGGCAAGAGCTCCTACGAGCAGTACTTC.